Sequencing of this T cell receptor (beta chain) was carried out in a study of blood T cells in healthy people across ages. Using a J-beta primer mix together with a sample-barcoded 5' primer, a second PCR was run for roughly 7 to 11 cycles. Any given sample supplied a minimum of 2.5 million CDR3-containing paired-end reads. TCRdb redid the calling of the 5' RACE reads with MiXCR, one entry per CDR3 protein. Of some 1 million distinct CDR3 sequences listed, 45% are singletons. Overall study findings and caveats: One million T cells yielded diversity estimates that were considered underestimates.

The length of the CDR3 is 12 residues. The ends were cut back, 0 bases at V and 7 bases at J, with 4 bases in the middle. Remarks on this clonotype: What it binds is not known.

The clonotype comes from a woman aged 55-70 years in good health. Sequences were obtained from blood. V usage is TRBV12-3 or TRBV12-4 and J usage is TRBJ2-1; unclear D gene. CDR3 nucleotide sequence: TGTGCCAGCAGTTTAGCCCCGAATGAGCAGTTCTTC. It translates to CASSLAPNEQFF.